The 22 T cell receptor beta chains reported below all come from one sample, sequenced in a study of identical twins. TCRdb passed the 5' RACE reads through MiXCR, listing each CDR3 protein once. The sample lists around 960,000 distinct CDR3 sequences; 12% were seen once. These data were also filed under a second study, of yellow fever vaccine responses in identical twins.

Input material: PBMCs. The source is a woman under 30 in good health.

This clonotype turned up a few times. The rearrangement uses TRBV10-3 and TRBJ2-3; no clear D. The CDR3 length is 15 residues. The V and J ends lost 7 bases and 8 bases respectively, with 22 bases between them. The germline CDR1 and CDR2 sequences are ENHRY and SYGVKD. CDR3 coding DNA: TGTGCCATCAAAAAATTGACAAGCCGCTCGGGTACGCAGTATTTT. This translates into CAIKKLTSRSGTQYF.

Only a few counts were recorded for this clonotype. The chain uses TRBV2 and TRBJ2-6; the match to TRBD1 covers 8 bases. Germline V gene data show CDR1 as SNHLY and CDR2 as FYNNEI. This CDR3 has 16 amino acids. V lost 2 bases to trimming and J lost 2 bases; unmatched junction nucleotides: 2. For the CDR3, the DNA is TGTGCCAGCAGTGAAAACAGGGGGGCTGGGGCCAACGTCCTGACTTTC. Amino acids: CASSENRGAGANVLTF.

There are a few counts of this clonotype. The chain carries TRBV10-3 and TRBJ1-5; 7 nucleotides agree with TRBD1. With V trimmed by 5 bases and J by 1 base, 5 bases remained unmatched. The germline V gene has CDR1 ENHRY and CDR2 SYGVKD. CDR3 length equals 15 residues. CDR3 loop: CAISSRDRSNQPQHF. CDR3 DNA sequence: TGTGCCATCAGTTCCCGGGACAGAAGCAATCAGCCCCAGCATTTT.

The CDR3 protein is CAVFPLAGAKNIQYF. CDR3 in DNA: TGTGCCGTGTTCCCACTAGCGGGAGCCAAAAACATTCAGTACTTC. V usage is TRBV21-1 and J usage is TRBJ2-4; the table assigns TRBD2, which was not confirmed against the DNA. TRBV21-1 is tagged as a pseudogene. The CDR3 length is 15 residues.

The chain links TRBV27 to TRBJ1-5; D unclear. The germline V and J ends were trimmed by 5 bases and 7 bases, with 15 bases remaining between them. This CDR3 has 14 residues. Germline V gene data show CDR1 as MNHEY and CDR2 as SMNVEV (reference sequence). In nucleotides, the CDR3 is TGTGCCAGCAGTGGTCCCCTCAACGGCCAGCCCCAGCATTTT. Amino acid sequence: CASSGPLNGQPQHF.

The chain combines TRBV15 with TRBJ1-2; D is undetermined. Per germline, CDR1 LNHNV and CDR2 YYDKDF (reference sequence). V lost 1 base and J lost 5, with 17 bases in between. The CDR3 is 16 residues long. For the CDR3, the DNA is TGTGCCACCAGCAGAGCGGTTAAGGGATTGAGATATGGCTACACCTTC. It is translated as CATSRAVKGLRYGYTF.

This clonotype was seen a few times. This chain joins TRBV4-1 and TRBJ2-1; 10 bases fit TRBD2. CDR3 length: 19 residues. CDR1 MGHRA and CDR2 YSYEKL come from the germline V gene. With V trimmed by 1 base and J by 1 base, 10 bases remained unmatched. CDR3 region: CASSQGPAGGPGSYNEQFF. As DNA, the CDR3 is TGCGCCAGCAGCCAAGGACCAGCGGGAGGGCCAGGGTCCTACAATGAGCAGTTCTTC.

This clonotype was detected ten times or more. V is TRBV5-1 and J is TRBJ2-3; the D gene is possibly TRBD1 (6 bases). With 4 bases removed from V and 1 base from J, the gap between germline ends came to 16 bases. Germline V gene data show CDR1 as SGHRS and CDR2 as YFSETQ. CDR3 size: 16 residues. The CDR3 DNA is TGCGCCAGCAGCCTATATCCAGGGGAACGCACAGATACGCAGTATTTT. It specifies CASSLYPGERTDTQYF. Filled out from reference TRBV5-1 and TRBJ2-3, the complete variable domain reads KAGVTQTPRYLIKTRGQQVTLSCSPISGHRSVSWYQQTPGQGLQFLFEYFSETQRNKGNFPGRFSGRQFSNSRSEMNVSTLELGDSALYLCASSLYPGERTDTQYFGPGTRLTVL.

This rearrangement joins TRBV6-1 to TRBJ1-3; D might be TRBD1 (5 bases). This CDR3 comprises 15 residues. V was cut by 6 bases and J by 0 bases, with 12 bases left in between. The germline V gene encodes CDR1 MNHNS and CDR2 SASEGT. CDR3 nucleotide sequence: TGTGCCAGCAGCCTGACAGCCCTCTCTGGAAACACCATATATTTT. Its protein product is CASSLTALSGNTIYF.

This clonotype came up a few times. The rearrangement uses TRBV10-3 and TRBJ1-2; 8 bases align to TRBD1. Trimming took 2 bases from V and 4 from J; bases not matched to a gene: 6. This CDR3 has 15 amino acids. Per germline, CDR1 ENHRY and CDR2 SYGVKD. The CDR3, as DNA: TGTGCCATCAGTGAGCCGGGACAGGTTGCCTATGGCTACACCTTC. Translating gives CAISEPGQVAYGYTF.

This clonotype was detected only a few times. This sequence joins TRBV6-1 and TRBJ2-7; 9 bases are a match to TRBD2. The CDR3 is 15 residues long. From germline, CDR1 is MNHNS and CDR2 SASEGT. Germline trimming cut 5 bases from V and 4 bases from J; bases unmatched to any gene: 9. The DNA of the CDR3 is TGTGCCAGCAGTCCCGGGATAAGCGGGGGGTACGAGCAGTACGTC. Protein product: CASSPGISGGYEQYV.

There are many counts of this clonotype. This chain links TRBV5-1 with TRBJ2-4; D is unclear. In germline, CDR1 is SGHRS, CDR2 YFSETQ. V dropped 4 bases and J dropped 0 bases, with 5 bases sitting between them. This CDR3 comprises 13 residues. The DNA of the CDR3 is TGCGCCAGCAGCGGTCTAGCCAAAAACATTCAGTACTTC. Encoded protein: CASSGLAKNIQYF. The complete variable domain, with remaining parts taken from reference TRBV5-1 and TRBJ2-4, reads KAGVTQTPRYLIKTRGQQVTLSCSPISGHRSVSWYQQTPGQGLQFLFEYFSETQRNKGNFPGRFSGRQFSNSRSEMNVSTLELGDSALYLCASSGLAKNIQYFGAGTRLSVL.

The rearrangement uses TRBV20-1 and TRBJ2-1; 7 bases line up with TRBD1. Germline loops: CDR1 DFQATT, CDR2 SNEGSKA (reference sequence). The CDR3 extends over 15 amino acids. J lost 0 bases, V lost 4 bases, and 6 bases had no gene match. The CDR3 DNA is TGCAGTGCTACCACAGGGGAGAGCTCCTACAATGAGCAGTTCTTC. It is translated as CSATTGESSYNEQFF.

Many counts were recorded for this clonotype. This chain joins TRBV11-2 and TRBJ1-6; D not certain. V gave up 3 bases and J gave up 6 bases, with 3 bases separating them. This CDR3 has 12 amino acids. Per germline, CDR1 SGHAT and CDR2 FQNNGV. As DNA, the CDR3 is TGTGCCAGCAGCTTGGCTAATTCACCCCTCCACTTT. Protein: CASSLANSPLHF.

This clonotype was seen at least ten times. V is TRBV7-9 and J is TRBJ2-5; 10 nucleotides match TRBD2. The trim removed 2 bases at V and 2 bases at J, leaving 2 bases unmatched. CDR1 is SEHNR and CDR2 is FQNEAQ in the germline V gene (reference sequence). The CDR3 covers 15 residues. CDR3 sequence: CASSLMTSGQETQYF. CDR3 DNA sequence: TGTGCCAGCAGCTTAATGACTAGCGGGCAAGAGACCCAGTACTTC.

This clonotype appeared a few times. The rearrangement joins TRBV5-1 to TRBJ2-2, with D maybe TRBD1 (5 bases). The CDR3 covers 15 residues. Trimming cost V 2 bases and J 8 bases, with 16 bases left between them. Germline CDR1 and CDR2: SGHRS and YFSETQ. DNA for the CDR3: TGCGCCAGCAGCTTAGGACATGGGAATGTTGGGGAGCTGTTTTTT. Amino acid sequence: CASSLGHGNVGELFF.

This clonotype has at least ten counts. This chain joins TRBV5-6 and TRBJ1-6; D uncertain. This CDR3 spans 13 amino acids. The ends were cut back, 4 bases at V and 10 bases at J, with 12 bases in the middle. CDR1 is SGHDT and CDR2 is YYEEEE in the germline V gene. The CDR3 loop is CASSPSDLSPLHF. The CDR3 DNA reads TGTGCCAGCAGCCCTTCGGACTTGTCACCCCTCCACTTT.

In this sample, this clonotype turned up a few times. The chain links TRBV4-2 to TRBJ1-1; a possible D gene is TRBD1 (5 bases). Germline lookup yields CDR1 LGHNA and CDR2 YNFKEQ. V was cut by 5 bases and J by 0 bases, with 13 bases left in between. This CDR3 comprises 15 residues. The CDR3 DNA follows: TGTGCCAGCAGCGAGCGGGGCGGGGTGAACACTGAAGCTTTCTTT. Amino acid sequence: CASSERGGVNTEAFF.

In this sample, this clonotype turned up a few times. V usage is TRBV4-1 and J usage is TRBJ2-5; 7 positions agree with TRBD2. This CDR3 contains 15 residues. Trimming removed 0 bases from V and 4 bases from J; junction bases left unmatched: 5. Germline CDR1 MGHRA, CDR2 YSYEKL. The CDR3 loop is CASSQDRGVLETQYF. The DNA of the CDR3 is TGCGCCAGCAGCCAAGATCGGGGGGTGTTAGAGACCCAGTACTTC.

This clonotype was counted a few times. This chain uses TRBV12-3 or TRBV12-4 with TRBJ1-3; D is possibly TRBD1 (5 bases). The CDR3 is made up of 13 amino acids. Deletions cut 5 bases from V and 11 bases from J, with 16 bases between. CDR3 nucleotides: TGTGCCAGCAGTCCCGGGACTCCTCTGTCCATATATTTT. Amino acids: CASSPGTPLSIYF.

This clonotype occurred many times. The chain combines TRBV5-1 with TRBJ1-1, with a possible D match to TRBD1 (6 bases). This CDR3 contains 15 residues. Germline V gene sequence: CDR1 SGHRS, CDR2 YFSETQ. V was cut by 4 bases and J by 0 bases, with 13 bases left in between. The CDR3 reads CASSGDTGLNTEAFF. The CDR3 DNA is TGCGCCAGCAGCGGTGACACAGGGCTGAACACTGAAGCTTTCTTT.

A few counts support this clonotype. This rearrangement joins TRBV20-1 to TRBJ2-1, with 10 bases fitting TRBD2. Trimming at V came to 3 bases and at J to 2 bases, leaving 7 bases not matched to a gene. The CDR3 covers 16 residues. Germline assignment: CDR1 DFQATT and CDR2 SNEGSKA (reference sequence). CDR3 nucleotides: TGCAGTGCTAGCGATTTAGCGGGAGGACCCTACAATGAGCAGTTCTTC. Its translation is CSASDLAGGPYNEQFF.